The 17 T cell receptor beta chains below all came from one sample that was sequenced in a study of blood T cell repertoires in COVID-19. The table came from immunoSEQ multiplex PCR; TCRdb's copy has only in-frame clones and leaves some out. Of roughly 140,000 clones in the sample, 80% to 90% were seen once. Sequencing was carried out using peripheral blood. These receptors all come from a woman aged 55-70 years with active COVID-19.

V is TRBV5-1 and J is TRBJ1-6, with 9 bases aligning to TRBD1. This CDR3 is 16 amino acids long. Germline CDR1 SGHRS, CDR2 YFSETQ. Losses at the gene ends were 6 bases for V and 7 bases for J; bases not matched to a gene: 11. CDR3 coding DNA: TGCGCCAGCACCAATGAGGGGACAGGGACCAATTCACCCCTCCACTTT. Amino acids: CASTNEGTGTNSPLHF.

The genes are TRBV6-2 or TRBV6-3 and TRBJ1-6, with 8 bases lining up with TRBD1. The germline V gene encodes CDR1 MNHEY and CDR2 SVGEGT. This CDR3 region has 16 residues. Trimming removed 4 bases from V and 9 bases from J; junction bases left unmatched: 11. This CDR3 is CASSSVSGQGRSPLHF. CDR3 DNA: TGTGCCAGCAGTTCGGTTTCCGGACAGGGCCGTTCACCCCTCCACTTT.

The gene calls are TRBV18 and TRBJ2-3; 7 positions agree with TRBD1. Germline V CDR1 and CDR2: KGHSH, LQKENI. This CDR3 contains 14 residues. J was trimmed by 5 bases and V by 6 bases; bases with no gene match: 8. The CDR3, as DNA: TGTGCCAGCTCCCTCCGACAGGGTTTAGATACGCAGTATTTT. This sequence encodes CASSLRQGLDTQYF.

Worth noting for this clone: An end of the junction differs from the germline gene, which may be a read error. CDR3 bases: TGTGCTAGCAGCCCTAACTACGGAGAGACCCAGTACTTC. Residues: CASSPNYGETQYF. The V gene is TRBV7-7, the J gene TRBJ2-5, with D unclear. CDR3 length: 13 residues. Germline CDR1 and CDR2: SSHAT and FNYEAQ (reference sequence).

The rearrangement links TRBV18 to TRBJ2-1, with D maybe TRBD2 (6 bases). The germline V and J ends were trimmed by 2 bases and 6 bases, with 8 bases remaining between them. The CDR3 contains 13 residues. Germline V lookup: CDR1 KGHSH, CDR2 LQKENI. CDR3 loop: CASSPWRGNEQFF. The CDR3, as DNA: TGTGCCAGCTCACCATGGCGGGGCAATGAGCAGTTCTTC.

This clone was observed a few times. J is TRBJ2-6 and V is TRBV5-4; 8 bases agree with TRBD2. The CDR3 loop spans 15 amino acids. Losses at the gene ends were 4 bases for V and 7 bases for J; bases not matched to a gene: 7. CDR1 is SGHNT and CDR2 is YYREEE in the germline V gene (reference sequence). CDR3 region: CASSPVAGGANVLTF. The CDR3 coding sequence is TGTGCCAGCAGCCCGGTTGCGGGAGGAGCCAACGTCCTGACTTTC.

This clone is medium-sized within its sample. J is TRBJ2-7 and V is TRBV6-5, with D tentatively TRBD2 (5 bases). The ends were cut back, 6 bases at V and 9 bases at J, with 18 bases in the middle. The CDR3 has 13 amino acids. CDR1 and CDR2 from the germline V gene are MNHEY and SVGAGI. The CDR3 sequence is CASSQRDGFGQYF. The CDR3 DNA reads as TGTGCCAGCAGCCAACGGGATGGGTTTGGGCAGTACTTC.

In its sample, this clone ranks as medium-sized. V is TRBV7-9 and J is TRBJ2-7; 8 bases map to TRBD2. Germline trimming cut 4 bases from V and 3 bases from J; bases unmatched to any gene: 17. The CDR3 runs to 18 residues. CDR1 and CDR2 from the germline V gene are SEHNR and FQNEAQ (reference sequence). This CDR3 reads CASSSPGRSGTSLYEQYF. DNA of the CDR3: TGTGCCAGCAGCTCTCCAGGTCGTAGCGGGACCTCCCTCTACGAGCAGTACTTC. The full variable domain, rest sourced from reference TRBV7-9 and TRBJ2-7, is DTGVSQNPRHKITKRGQNVTFRCDPISEHNRLYWYRQTLGQGPEFLTYFQNEAQLEKSRLLSDRFSAERPKGSFSTLEIQRTEQGDSAMYLCASSSPGRSGTSLYEQYFGPGTRLTVT.

This rearrangement joins TRBV20-1 to TRBJ2-5; D call uncertain. Germline values: CDR1 DFQATT, CDR2 SNEGSKA (reference sequence). Trimming shortened V by 4 bases and J by 5 bases, and 8 bases separated the two germline ends. The CDR3 is made up of 11 amino acids. CDR3 sequence: CSANNAETQYF. The CDR3 region has the DNA TGCAGTGCTAATAATGCGGAGACCCAGTACTTC.

The rearrangement links TRBV2 to TRBJ2-2; 7 nucleotides agree with TRBD1. The junction had 6 bases not matched to a gene; V was cut back by 2 bases and J by 3 bases. The CDR3 is 16 residues long. Germline CDR1 reads SNHLY; CDR2 reads FYNNEI. CDR3 bases: TGTGCCAGCAGTGAAATTAGGACAGGATACACCGGGGAGCTGTTTTTT. It yields the protein CASSEIRTGYTGELFF.

The chain links TRBV18 to TRBJ1-2; 8 positions match TRBD1. CDR3 size: 14 residues. Trimming at V came to 0 bases and at J to 4 bases, leaving 1 base not matched to a gene. Looked up from germline, CDR1 is KGHSH and CDR2 is LQKENI. The DNA for the CDR3 is TGTGCCAGCTCACCACCACAGGGGGTCTATGGCTACACCTTC. This sequence encodes CASSPPQGVYGYTF.

J is TRBJ2-3 and V is TRBV10-3; D is undetermined. The V end lost 10 bases, the J end lost 0 bases, and 14 bases lay between the germline ends. The CDR3 runs 14 residues. From germline, CDR1 is ENHRY and CDR2 SYGVKD. CDR3 in amino acids: CATSWSTSTDTQYF. The DNA for the CDR3 is TGTGCCACCTCCTGGTCCACTAGCACAGATACGCAGTATTTT.

The chain links TRBV5-1 to TRBJ2-6, with D possibly matching TRBD2 (7 bases). Germline values: CDR1 SGHRS, CDR2 YFSETQ. Trimming left V 5 bases short and J 6 bases short, with 15 bases between. The CDR3 sequence is 15 residues long. The CDR3 sequence is CASRLGGAEANVLTF. DNA of the CDR3: TGCGCCAGCAGACTTGGGGGGGCGGAGGCCAACGTCCTGACTTTC.

Only a few counts were recorded for this clone. The rearrangement links TRBV7-2 to TRBJ1-2; D is ambiguous. The germline V gene has CDR1 SGHTA and CDR2 FQGNSA. Deletions cut 1 base from V and 4 bases from J, with 7 bases between. The CDR3 contains 13 residues. The CDR3 loop is CASSLGGVYGYTF. The CDR3 bases are TGTGCCAGCAGCTTAGGCGGAGTCTATGGCTACACCTTC.

The CDR3 coding sequence is TGTGCCAGCAGCCAACTGTCCTACGAGCAGTACTTC. It is translated as CASSQLSYEQYF. The gene calls are TRBV3-1 (or the pseudogene TRBV3-2) and TRBJ2-7; D not resolved. The CDR3 length is 12 residues. CDR1 and CDR2 from the germline V gene are LGHDT and YNNKEL (reference sequence). V lost 2 bases and J lost 1, with 3 bases in between.

This chain connects TRBV28 to TRBJ2-3; the match to TRBD2 covers 11 bases. CDR1 is MDHEN and CDR2 is SYDVKM in the germline V gene. This CDR3 region has 15 residues. Trimming cost V 6 bases and J 5 bases; bases outside gene matches: 7. In DNA, the CDR3 is TGTGCCAGCAGCGTAGCGGGAGGGCCGAAAGATACGCAGTATTTT. Its translation is CASSVAGGPKDTQYF. Full variable domain (missing parts from reference TRBV28 and TRBJ2-3): DVKVTQSSRYLVKRTGEKVFLECVQDMDHENMFWYRQDPGLGLRLIYFSYDVKMKEKGDIPEGYSVSREKKERFSLILESASTNQTSMYLCASSVAGGPKDTQYFGPGTRLTVL.

V is TRBV27 and J is TRBJ2-7; a possible D gene is TRBD2 (8 bases). The CDR3 extends over 19 amino acids. Germline V gene sequence: CDR1 MNHEY, CDR2 SMNVEV (reference sequence). Trimming left V 6 bases short and J 1 base short, with 28 bases between. The CDR3 sequence is CASSPASGGSSGISYEQYF. DNA of the CDR3: TGTGCCAGCAGCCCCGCCTCAGGGGGAAGTAGCGGGATTTCCTACGAGCAGTACTTC.